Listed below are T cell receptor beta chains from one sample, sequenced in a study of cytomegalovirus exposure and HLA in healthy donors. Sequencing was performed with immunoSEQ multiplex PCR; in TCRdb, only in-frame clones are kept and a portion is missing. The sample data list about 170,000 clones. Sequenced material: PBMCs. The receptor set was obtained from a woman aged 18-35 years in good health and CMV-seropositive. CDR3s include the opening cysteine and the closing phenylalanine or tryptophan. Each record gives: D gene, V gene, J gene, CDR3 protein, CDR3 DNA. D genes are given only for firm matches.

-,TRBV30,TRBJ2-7,CAWSVLGSGEQYF,TGTGCCTGGAGTGTACTCGGGTCGGGGGAGCAGTACTTC
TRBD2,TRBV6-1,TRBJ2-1,CASGTTSGYYNEQFF,TGTGCCAGCGGAACAACTAGCGGATACTACAATGAGCAGTTCTTC
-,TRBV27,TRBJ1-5,CASSLSGPSRNQPQHF,TGTGCCAGCAGTTTATCGGGGCCTTCTCGCAATCAGCCCCAGCATTTT
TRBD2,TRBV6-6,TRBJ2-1,CASSYSRAGGLNEQFF,TGTGCCAGCAGTTACTCGAGGGCGGGAGGGCTGAATGAGCAGTTCTTC
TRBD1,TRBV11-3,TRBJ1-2,CASSLDSPGQGANYGYTF,TGTGCCAGCAGCTTAGATTCTCCGGGACAGGGGGCGAACTATGGCTACACCTTC
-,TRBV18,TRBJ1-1,CASSPGLRNTEAFF,TGTGCCAGCTCACCAGGGCTGAGGAACACTGAAGCTTTCTTT
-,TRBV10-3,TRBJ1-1,CAISGVPSRDAEAFF,TGTGCCATCAGCGGGGTCCCTTCCCGTGACGCTGAAGCTTTCTTT
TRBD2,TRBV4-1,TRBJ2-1,CASSQALAGGYNEQFF,TGCGCCAGCAGCCAAGCGCTAGCGGGGGGTTACAATGAGCAGTTCTTC
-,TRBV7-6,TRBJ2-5,CASGPRALETQYF,TGTGCCAGCGGCCCCAGGGCCCTTGAGACCCAGTACTTC
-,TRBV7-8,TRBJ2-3,CASSLSVTDTQYF,TGTGCCAGCAGCTTATCTGTTACAGATACGCAGTATTTT
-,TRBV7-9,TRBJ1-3,CASSLGSRHVFSGNTIYF,TGTGCCAGCAGCTTAGGCAGTCGACACGTTTTCTCTGGAAACACCATATATTTT
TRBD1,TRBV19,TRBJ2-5,CASSHRGQQETQYF,TGTGCCAGTTCGCACAGGGGGCAACAAGAGACCCAGTACTTC
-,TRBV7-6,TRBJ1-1,CASSPTVTEAFF,TGTGCCAGCAGCCCTACGGTCACTGAAGCTTTCTTT
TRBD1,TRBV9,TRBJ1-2,CASSTGQGHYGYTF,TGTGCCAGCAGCACGGGACAGGGGCATTATGGCTACACCTTC
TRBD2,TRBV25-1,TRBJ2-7,CASSEYMTGGEQYF,TGTGCCAGCAGTGAATATATGACGGGGGGCGAGCAGTACTTC
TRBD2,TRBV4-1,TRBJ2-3,CASSQDPRTSGGWDTQYF,TGCGCCAGCAGCCAAGACCCCCGGACTAGCGGGGGGTGGGATACGCAGTATTTT
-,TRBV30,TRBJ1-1,CAWDRFGNTEAFF,TGTGCCTGGGACAGGTTTGGGAACACTGAAGCTTTCTTT
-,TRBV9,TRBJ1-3,CASSGGNSGNTIYF,TGTGCCAGCAGCGGAGGTAACTCTGGAAACACCATATATTTT
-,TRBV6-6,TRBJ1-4,CASSLRQRNEKLFF,TGTGCCAGCAGTCTCCGACAGAGGAATGAAAAACTGTTTTTT
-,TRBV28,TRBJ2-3,CASTLLSGGGRDTQYF,TGTGCCAGCACCCTGCTTAGCGGCGGAGGGCGGGATACGCAGTATTTT
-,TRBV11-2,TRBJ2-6,CASRGQGSSGANVLTF,TGTGCCAGCAGGGGGCAGGGTAGCTCTGGGGCCAACGTCCTGACTTTC
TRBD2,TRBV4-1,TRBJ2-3,CASSHRSGTSGGPTDTQYF,TGCGCCAGCAGCCATAGATCCGGGACTAGCGGGGGGCCCACAGATACGCAGTATTTT
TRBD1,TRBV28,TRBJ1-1,CASSYPGGRGTEAFF,TGTGCCAGCAGCTATCCAGGGGGCCGGGGCACTGAAGCTTTCTTT
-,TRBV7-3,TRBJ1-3,CASSLHEGFSGNTIYF,TGTGCCAGCAGCTTACACGAGGGTTTCTCTGGAAACACCATATATTTT
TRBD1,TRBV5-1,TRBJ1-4,CASSLGQGEGDSEKLFF,TGCGCCAGCAGCTTGGGACAGGGGGAAGGAGATAGTGAAAAACTGTTTTTT
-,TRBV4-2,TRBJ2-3,CASTASGSWSGTDTQYF,TGTGCCAGCACCGCTTCGGGGAGTTGGTCAGGAACAGATACGCAGTATTTT
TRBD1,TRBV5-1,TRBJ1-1,CASSHDRGGTEAFF,TGCGCCAGCAGCCATGACAGGGGTGGAACTGAAGCTTTCTTT
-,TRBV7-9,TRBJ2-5,CASSLMADEETQYF,TGTGCCAGCAGCTTGATGGCAGATGAAGAGACCCAGTACTTC
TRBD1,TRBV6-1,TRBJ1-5,CASTPLGQGDQPQHF,TGTGCCAGCACTCCCCTGGGACAGGGTGACCAGCCCCAGCATTTT
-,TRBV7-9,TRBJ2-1,CASPSGTGDNEQFF,TGTGCCAGTCCCTCTGGGACTGGTGACAATGAGCAGTTCTTC
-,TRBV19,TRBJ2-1,CASSGGAVGNEQFF,TGTGCCAGTAGTGGGGGGGCGGTGGGGAATGAGCAGTTCTTC
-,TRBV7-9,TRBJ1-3,CASSPEGRGPVGNTIYF,TGTGCCAGCAGCCCAGAGGGCAGGGGACCAGTCGGAAACACCATATATTTT
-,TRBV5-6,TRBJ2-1,CASSLWAVVKNEQFF,TGTGCCAGCAGCCTCTGGGCCGTTGTTAAGAATGAGCAGTTCTTC
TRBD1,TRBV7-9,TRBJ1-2,CASSLGDGDREAYGYTF,TGTGCCAGCAGCTTAGGGGACGGGGACAGGGAGGCCTATGGCTACACCTTC
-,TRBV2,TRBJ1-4,CASSEAGQGGKLFF,TGTGCCAGCAGTGAAGCGGGTCAGGGTGGAAAACTGTTTTTT
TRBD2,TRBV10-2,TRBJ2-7,CASSATSGRAGEQYF,TGCGCCAGCAGTGCGACTAGCGGGAGGGCAGGCGAGCAGTACTTC
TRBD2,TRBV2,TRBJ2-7,CASSERGLATYEQYF,TGTGCCAGCAGTGAAAGGGGACTAGCGACCTACGAGCAGTACTTC
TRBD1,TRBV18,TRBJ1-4,CASSPLSGGAGGEKLFF,TGTGCCAGCTCACCACTTTCCGGCGGGGCAGGGGGTGAAAAACTGTTTTTT
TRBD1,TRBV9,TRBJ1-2,CASSAWTGGVYGYTF,TGTGCCAGCAGCGCGTGGACAGGGGGCGTCTATGGCTACACCTTC
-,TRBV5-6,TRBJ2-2,CASSFSQVNTGELFF,TGTGCCAGCAGCTTCAGCCAGGTGAACACCGGGGAGCTGTTTTTT
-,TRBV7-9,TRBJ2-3,CASSSTGSPVTDTQYF,TGTGCCAGCAGTTCAACAGGGTCCCCGGTGACAGATACGCAGTATTTT
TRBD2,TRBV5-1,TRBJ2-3,CASSLDGGRIPPDTQYF,TGCGCCAGCAGCTTGGACGGCGGGAGGATCCCCCCAGATACGCAGTATTTT
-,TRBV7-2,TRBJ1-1,CASSPRQTGTEAFF,TGTGCCAGCAGCCCGAGACAGACGGGCACTGAAGCTTTCTTT
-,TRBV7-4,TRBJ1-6,CASSPNSPLHF,TGTGCCAGCAGTCCGAATTCACCCCTCCACTTT
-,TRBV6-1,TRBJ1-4,CASSDSGFGNEKLFF,TGTGCCAGCAGTGACTCAGGGTTTGGTAATGAAAAACTGTTTTTT
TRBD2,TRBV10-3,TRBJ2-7,CATGGKDANSYEQYF,TGTGCCACCGGGGGGAAGGACGCGAACTCCTACGAGCAGTACTTC
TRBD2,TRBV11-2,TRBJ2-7,CASSSTPSGLYEQYF,TGTGCCAGCAGCTCCACGCCTAGCGGTCTTTACGAGCAGTACTTC
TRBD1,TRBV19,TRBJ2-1,CASSPWTGENEQFF,TGTGCCAGTAGTCCCTGGACAGGGGAGAATGAGCAGTTCTTC
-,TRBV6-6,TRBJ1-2,CASSTVQEVYGYTF,TGTGCCAGCAGTACCGTCCAAGAGGTCTATGGCTACACCTTC
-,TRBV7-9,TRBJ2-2,CASSLAPVGNTGELFF,TGTGCCAGCAGCTTAGCCCCGGTTGGGAACACCGGGGAGCTGTTTTTT
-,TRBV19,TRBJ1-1,CASSIKGAAFF,TGTGCCAGTAGTATTAAAGGAGCAGCTTTCTTT
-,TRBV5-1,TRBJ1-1,CASSLDPRLSEAFF,TGCGCCAGCAGCTTGGATCCCAGGCTCTCTGAAGCTTTCTTT
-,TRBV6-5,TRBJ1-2,CASSYLGARHGYTF,TGTGCCAGCAGTTACCTGGGGGCAAGGCATGGCTACACCTTC
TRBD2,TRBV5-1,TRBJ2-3,CASRGPGLAGYYSTDTQYF,TGCGCCAGCAGGGGACCCGGGCTAGCGGGGTACTATAGCACAGATACGCAGTATTTT
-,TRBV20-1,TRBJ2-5,CSVPRQETQYF,TGCAGCGTCCCTAGACAAGAGACCCAGTACTTC
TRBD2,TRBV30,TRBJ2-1,CAWSVGTSDNEQFF,TGTGCCTGGAGTGTAGGGACTAGCGACAATGAGCAGTTCTTC